The 21 T cell receptor beta chains in this list originate from one sample, sequenced in a study of T-cell reconstitution after alpha-beta-depleted transplantation in children. Library preparation (for TCRbeta) was performed with unique molecular identifiers. In TCRdb, the PCR reads were re-called with MiXCR into one record per CDR3 protein. The sample lists 440,000 or so distinct CDR3 sequences, roughly 43% seen once, with around a quarter in the top ten. This sample comprised PBMCs, obtained before TCRalphabeta/CD19-depleted stem cell transplant. The receptors come from a girl aged 2-10 years with aplastic anemia, due to receive a stem cell transplant.

J is TRBJ2-3 and V is TRBV5-1; D may be TRBD1 or TRBD2 (7 bases each). The germline gives CDR1 SGHRS, CDR2 YFSETQ. The V and J ends lost 7 bases and 2 bases respectively, with 17 bases between them. The CDR3 runs to 15 residues. CDR3 DNA: TGCGCCAGCGGGACAGCCGGGACTAACACAGATACGCAGTATTTT. The encoded protein is CASGTAGTNTDTQYF.

This clonotype was found many times. The V and J genes are TRBV7-2 and TRBJ2-4; D unresolved. This CDR3 is 13 amino acids long. Germline CDR1 is SGHTA and CDR2 is FQGNSA. V lost 5 bases, J lost 8 bases, and 13 bases lay in between. The CDR3 spells CASSRTRVDIQYF. The CDR3 nucleotides are TGTGCCAGCAGCCGTACTCGGGTCGACATTCAGTACTTC.

This clonotype occurred many times. The V and J genes are TRBV9 and TRBJ2-1, with D possibly being TRBD1 or TRBD2 (5 bases each). V dropped 2 bases and J dropped 9 bases, with 15 bases sitting between them. The CDR3 totals 14 residues. Germline V gene data show CDR1 as SGDLS and CDR2 as YYNGEE. Here the CDR3 DNA reads TGTGCCAGCAGCGTTGGCTTTGGGGGAGTTGAGCAGTTCTTC. Translation gives CASSVGFGGVEQFF. The full variable domain, its missing parts supplied by reference TRBV9 and TRBJ2-1, is DSGVTQTPKHLITATGQRVTLRCSPRSGDLSVYWYQQSLDQGLQFLIQYYNGEERAKGNILERFSAQQFPDLHSELNLSSLELGDSALYFCASSVGFGGVEQFFGPGTRLTVL.

This clonotype occurred a few times. The chain links TRBV6-5 to TRBJ2-1, with unresolved D. Germline-derived CDR1 and CDR2 are MNHEY and SVGAGI. The V gene lost 0 bases and the J gene lost 2 bases, with 8 bases spanning the gap. CDR3 length: 15 residues. The CDR3 protein is CASSYSRRAYNEQFF. As DNA, the CDR3 is TGTGCCAGCAGTTACTCGAGAAGGGCCTACAATGAGCAGTTCTTC.

This clonotype has at least ten counts. The V call is TRBV20-1, the J call TRBJ2-7, with TRBD2 identical over 7 bases. This CDR3 contains 12 residues. Germline CDR1 reads DFQATT; CDR2 reads SNEGSKA (reference sequence). With V trimmed by 1 base and J by 3 bases, 0 bases remained unmatched. CDR3 nucleotide sequence: TGCAGTGCTAGAGGGACTAGCTACGAGCAGTACTTC. Translation gives CSARGTSYEQYF.

J is TRBJ1-1 and V is TRBV7-9; possible D gene TRBD1, 5 bases. Between the trimmed V and J ends, which lost 7 bases and 0 bases, there was a span of 9 bases. The CDR3 extends over 13 amino acids. Per germline, CDR1 SEHNR and CDR2 FQNEAQ (reference sequence). This CDR3 reads CASTLGVNTEAFF. The DNA for the CDR3 is TGTGCCAGCACCTTGGGGGTGAACACTGAAGCTTTCTTT.

The chain joins TRBV28 to TRBJ2-5, with 7 nucleotides matching TRBD1. The V gene's germline CDR1 is MDHEN and CDR2 SYDVKM. The CDR3 is made up of 17 amino acids. V was pared by 7 bases and J by 5 bases, with 19 bases of the junction left unmatched. The CDR3 DNA is TGTGCCAGCACCCCGCAGCCAGGCAGGGGGAATCTGGAGACCCAGTACTTC. Translated: CASTPQPGRGNLETQYF.

This rearrangement joins TRBV5-6 to TRBJ2-5, with TRBD2 identical over 8 bases. The trim removed 3 bases at V and 5 bases at J, leaving 12 bases unmatched. Germline lookup yields CDR1 SGHDT and CDR2 YYEEEE. The CDR3 totals 16 residues. CDR3: CASSWRAGGRRETQYF. As DNA, the CDR3 is TGTGCCAGCAGCTGGAGGGCGGGGGGCCGTCGGGAGACCCAGTACTTC.

This chain joins TRBV4-3 and TRBJ2-4, with 8 bases aligning to TRBD1. V lost 5 bases and J lost 5; bases outside the gene matches: 5. Germline CDR1 is LGHNA and CDR2 is YSLEER. This CDR3 has 14 residues. The CDR3 loop is CASSSRTGQNIQYF. The CDR3 DNA is TGCGCCAGCAGCTCCAGGACAGGGCAAAACATTCAGTACTTC.

V and J are TRBV12-3 or TRBV12-4 and TRBJ2-5, with D tentatively TRBD1 or TRBD2 (7 bases each). V was pared by 5 bases and J by 4 bases, with 20 bases between. There are 16 residues in the CDR3. The CDR3 loop is CASSPQGGLVGETQYF. CDR3 DNA sequence: TGTGCCAGCAGTCCGCAGGGGGGGCTAGTCGGAGAGACCCAGTACTTC.

The V call is TRBV7-6, the J call TRBJ2-3; 10 positions agree with TRBD2. The CDR3 sequence is 17 residues long. V dropped 4 bases and J dropped 4; count of bases not matched to a gene: 11. Germline values: CDR1 SGHVS, CDR2 FNYEAQ. CDR3 region: CASSSGISGGRADTQYF. The CDR3 nucleotides read TGTGCCAGCAGCTCGGGGATTAGCGGGGGGCGCGCAGATACGCAGTATTTT. Supplemented by reference TRBV7-6 and TRBJ2-3, the full variable domain reads GAGVSQSPRYKVTKRGQDVALRCDPISGHVSLYWYRQALGQGPEFLTYFNYEAQQDKSGLPNDRFSAERPEGSISTLTIQRTEQRDSAMYRCASSSGISGGRADTQYFGPGTRLTVL.

This clonotype occurred a few times. This chain links TRBV7-2 with TRBJ1-5; possible D gene TRBD1, 5 bases. Trimming took off 0 bases at V and 0 bases at J, with 21 bases between the two ends. Germline V CDR1 and CDR2: SGHTA, FQGNSA. The CDR3 extends over 20 amino acids. In DNA, the CDR3 is TGTGCCAGCAGCTTAGCTCGGCGTCAGGAGGGGCGATATAGCAATCAGCCCCAGCATTTT. Translating gives CASSLARRQEGRYSNQPQHF.

This clonotype was recorded only once. This chain connects TRBV20-1 to TRBJ2-1, with a tentative D call TRBD2 (5 bases). This CDR3 region has 14 residues. Germline V gene sequence: CDR1 DFQATT, CDR2 SNEGSKA (reference sequence). The V and J ends lost 1 base and 4 bases respectively, with 11 bases between them. The CDR3 nucleotides read TGCAGTGCTAGAGCTCTAGCAGCTTACAATGAGCAGTTCTTC. This sequence encodes CSARALAAYNEQFF.

This chain joins TRBV24-1 and TRBJ1-2; D unresolved. Germline CDR1 KGHDR, CDR2 SFDVKD. The CDR3 runs to 13 residues. Deletions cut 0 bases from V and 8 bases from J, with 9 bases between. The CDR3 loop is CATSDLQAKGYTF. In DNA form, the CDR3 reads TGTGCCACCAGTGATTTGCAGGCGAAGGGCTACACCTTC.

This clonotype was seen at least ten times. The genes are TRBV13 and TRBJ2-5; 7 positions match TRBD1. CDR1 is PRHDT and CDR2 is FYEKMQ in the germline V gene (reference sequence). With 5 bases clipped from V and 2 bases from J, the junction kept 8 bases outside the gene matches. This CDR3 spans 15 amino acids. In DNA form, the CDR3 reads TGTGCCAGCAGCGTTCGACAGGGAAGACAAGAGACCCAGTACTTC. Translating gives CASSVRQGRQETQYF. Supplemented by reference TRBV13 and TRBJ2-5, the full variable domain reads AAGVIQSPRHLIKEKRETATLKCYPIPRHDTVYWYQQGPGQDPQFLISFYEKMQSDKGSIPDRFSAQQFSDYHSELNMSSLELGDSALYFCASSVRQGRQETQYFGPGTRLLVL.

This clonotype was seen more than once but under ten times. This chain links TRBV20-1 with TRBJ2-5; D uncertain. CDR3 size: 13 residues. Trimming stripped 6 bases from V and 1 base from J, with 12 bases between. The germline gives CDR1 DFQATT, CDR2 SNEGSKA (reference sequence). The CDR3 loop is CSATPETQETQYF. In DNA form, the CDR3 reads TGCAGTGCCACCCCCGAGACCCAAGAGACCCAGTACTTC.

This clonotype was detected ten times or more. The chain uses TRBV12-3 or TRBV12-4 and TRBJ2-1, with 10 bases lining up with TRBD2. There are 14 residues in the CDR3. The J segment lost 8 bases and the V segment lost 1 base, leaving 2 bases of the junction unmatched. The CDR3 here is CASSLVGTSDEQFF. The CDR3 bases are TGTGCCAGCAGTTTAGTCGGGACTAGCGATGAGCAGTTCTTC.

This clonotype was counted a few times. The rearrangement joins TRBV20-1 to TRBJ1-1, with D possibly TRBD1 on 6 matching bases. V was shortened by 6 bases and J by 7 bases, with 21 bases between the two germline ends. This CDR3 is 14 amino acids long. Germline V gene data show CDR1 as DFQATT and CDR2 as SNEGSKA (reference sequence). In DNA form, the CDR3 reads TGCAGTGCCGCTCGGGGGGCAGCTAATGATGAAGCTTTCTTT. Protein: CSAARGAANDEAFF.

In its sample, this clonotype was seen a few times. The chain links TRBV5-1 to TRBJ2-3; TRBD2 is a possible D gene (6 bases). The CDR3 covers 14 residues. V gave up 3 bases and J gave up 4 bases, with 12 bases separating them. Looked up from germline, CDR1 is SGHRS and CDR2 is YFSETQ. The CDR3 sequence is CASSSREVPDTQYF. Here the CDR3 DNA reads TGCGCCAGCAGCTCCAGGGAGGTCCCAGATACGCAGTATTTT.

CDR3 DNA sequence: TGTGCCAGCAGAATGCGTGGGGCCTACAATGAGCAGTTCTTC. This encodes CASRMRGAYNEQFF. The J gene is TRBJ2-1, the V gene TRBV12-3 or TRBV12-4; D unclear. With 6 bases removed from V and 2 bases from J, the gap between germline ends came to 11 bases. This CDR3 region has 14 residues.

The chain couples TRBV27 to TRBJ2-1; D is undetermined. Trimming pared 3 bases from V and 6 bases from J, leaving 12 bases between. This CDR3 is 14 amino acids long. CDR1 is MNHEY and CDR2 is SMNVEV in the germline V gene (reference sequence). The CDR3 protein is CASSLVQAANEQFF. The CDR3 nucleotides are TGTGCCAGCAGTTTGGTGCAAGCAGCCAATGAGCAGTTCTTC.